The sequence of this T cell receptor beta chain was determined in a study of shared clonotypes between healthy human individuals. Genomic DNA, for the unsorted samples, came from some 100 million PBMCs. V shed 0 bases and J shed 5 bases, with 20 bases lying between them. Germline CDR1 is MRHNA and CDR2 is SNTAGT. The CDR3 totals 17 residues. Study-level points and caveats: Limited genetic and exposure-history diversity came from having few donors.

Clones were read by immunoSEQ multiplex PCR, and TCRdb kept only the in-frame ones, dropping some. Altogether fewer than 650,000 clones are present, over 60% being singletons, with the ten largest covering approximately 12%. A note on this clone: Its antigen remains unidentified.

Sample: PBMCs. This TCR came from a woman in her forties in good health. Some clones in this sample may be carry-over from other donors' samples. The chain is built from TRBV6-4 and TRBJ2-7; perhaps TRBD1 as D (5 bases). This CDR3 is CASSDSKGAPVIDEQYF. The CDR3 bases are TGTGCCAGCAGTGACTCTAAAGGGGCCCCGGTAATCGACGAGCAGTACTTC.